A single sample is the source of the 9 T cell receptor beta chains below, sequenced in a study of blood T cell repertoires in COVID-19 (dated by TCRdb to about 2020). Libraries were prepared through the immunoSEQ multiplex PCR assay. The table comes from immuneACCESS by way of TCRdb, which keeps in-frame sequences with V and J called. Part of the clones is missing from these tables; in studies checked, under half for an unresolved V gene and the rest for unknown reasons. This sample is represented by 35,000 to 40,000 clones; 70% to 90% of them were singletons. The ten largest account for roughly 4.5% of the sample. Sequenced material: peripheral blood. The receptors originated from a man aged 55 to 70 with COVID-19, enrolled during active disease.

CDR3 coding DNA: TGCGCCAGCAGCCGTGGCGGGAGAGGCACCGGGGAGCTGTTTTTT. Its translation is CASSRGGRGTGELFF. The chain joins TRBV4-1 to TRBJ2-2, with TRBD2 matching over 7 bases. Germline trimming cut 4 bases from V and 4 bases from J; bases unmatched to any gene: 6. The germline V gene encodes CDR1 MGHRA and CDR2 YSYEKL. The CDR3 contains 15 residues.

This chain connects TRBV7-2 to TRBJ1-5; D is ambiguous. The CDR3 runs 15 residues. Trimming took off 0 bases at V and 3 bases at J, with 9 bases between the two ends. Germline-derived CDR1 and CDR2 are SGHTA and FQGNSA. The CDR3 here is CASSLAPTFNQPQHF. CDR3 nucleotides: TGTGCCAGCAGCTTAGCCCCTACCTTCAATCAGCCCCAGCATTTT.

The chain employs TRBV28 and TRBJ1-1; possible D gene TRBD1, 5 bases. Per the germline V gene, CDR1 is MDHEN and CDR2 is SYDVKM. CDR3 length: 12 amino acids. Trimming cost V 2 bases and J 4 bases, with 5 bases left between them. The CDR3 DNA sequence: TGTGCCAGCAGTTTAGGGGCCACTGAAGCTTTCTTT. Translated, it gives CASSLGATEAFF.

The rearrangement joins TRBV18 to TRBJ1-5, with D uncertain. Trimming pared 5 bases from V and 2 bases from J, leaving 13 bases between. Germline values: CDR1 KGHSH, CDR2 LQKENI. The CDR3 covers 15 residues. CDR3 sequence reads: CASSKNNGGNQPQHF. The CDR3 coding sequence is TGTGCCAGCTCAAAGAACAACGGGGGCAATCAGCCCCAGCATTTT.

This clone was picked up one time. One end of the junction does not line up with germline, which may come from a read error. This chain connects TRBV12-5 to TRBJ2-1; a possible D gene is TRBD2 (6 bases). The germline gives CDR1 LGHNT, CDR2 FRNRAP. The CDR3 runs 14 residues. CDR3 sequence (DNA): TGTGCTAGTGGTTTGAACCCAATCAGGGCCTCGGGAGTCTTC. This encodes CASGLNPIRASGVF.

The chain joins TRBV5-1 to TRBJ2-7; maybe TRBD1 (6 bases). CDR1 is SGHRS, CDR2 YFSETQ, per germline. This CDR3 comprises 14 residues. Deletions cut 4 bases from V and 6 bases from J, with 17 bases between. The CDR3 coding sequence is TGCGCCAGCAGCCCAGGGGAAGAGCTCCGCGAGCAGTACTTC. This translates into CASSPGEELREQYF.

The chain combines TRBV4-2 with TRBJ2-1; D is possibly TRBD1 (6 bases). The CDR3 is made up of 15 amino acids. V lost 1 base and J lost 5, with 12 bases in between. Germline V gives CDR1 LGHNA, CDR2 YNFKEQ. CDR3 region: CASSQGAAGDNEQFF. The CDR3 bases are TGTGCCAGCAGCCAAGGGGCGGCAGGGGACAATGAGCAGTTCTTC.

The chain joins TRBV3-1 (or the pseudogene TRBV3-2) to TRBJ1-1; D might be TRBD1 (5 bases). The germline gives CDR1 LGHDT, CDR2 YNNKEL (reference sequence). V was shortened by 1 base and J by 11 bases, with 14 bases between the two germline ends. The CDR3 contains 13 residues. The CDR3 DNA follows: TGTGCCAGCAGCCAAGTGGTGGGGGGGAACGCTTTCTTT. Residues: CASSQVVGGNAFF.

V usage is TRBV27 and J usage is TRBJ2-1; 10 bases are shared with TRBD2. This CDR3 contains 16 residues. V was clipped by 6 bases and J by 10 bases; unmatched bases: 15. The germline CDR1 and CDR2 sequences are MNHEY and SMNVEV (reference sequence). CDR3 sequence reads: CASSSRAGGPVNEQFF. In DNA form, the CDR3 reads TGTGCCAGCAGCTCCAGAGCGGGAGGGCCGGTAAACGAGCAGTTCTTC.